A selection of T cell receptor beta chains follows, all from one sample in a study of T cells in Graves' hyperthyroidism and ophthalmopathy. MiXCR, applied by TCRdb to the multiplex PCR reads, yields one record per CDR3 protein. The data contain approximately 690,000 distinct CDR3 sequences, roughly 15% of them singletons. Sequencing was done on a sample of blood. All receptors come from a woman aged 45 to 65 with Graves' ophthalmopathy. Each CDR3 is given with its conserved first and last residue. A D gene is named only where the DNA matches it firmly. Clone size is shown for a subset of rows, as once, few, many or a class of expanded clone.

length	V	size	J	D	DNA	CDR3
14	TRBV19	-	TRBJ2-6	-	TGTGCCAGTTTAGGAGCATCTGGGGCCAACGTCCTGACTTTC	CASLGASGANVLTF
16	TRBV5-4	-	TRBJ1-1	TRBD1	TGTGCCAGCAGCTTGGGAGACAGGGGACGGAACACTGAAGCTTTCTTT	CASSLGDRGRNTEAFF
11	TRBV7-2	many	TRBJ1-1	TRBD1	TGTGCCGTACAGGGGTTGTCTGAAGCTTTCTTT	CAVQGLSEAFF
13	TRBV30	many	TRBJ2-1	-	TGTGCCTGGGGACGAGGGGGGCACAATGAGCAGTTCTTC	CAWGRGGHNEQFF
14	TRBV9	many	TRBJ1-6	-	TGTGCCAGCAGCGTCGAGGCGAGGGATTCACCCCTCCACTTT	CASSVEARDSPLHF
15	TRBV7-2	many	TRBJ2-7	-	TGTGCCAGCAGCTTGTTTCGGGGGCTCTCCTACGAGCAGTACTTC	CASSLFRGLSYEQYF
13	TRBV7-2	few	TRBJ1-1	TRBD1	TGTGCCAGCAGCACCCGACAGGGGAGAGGAGCTTTCTTT	CASSTRQGRGAFF
13	TRBV5-1	many	TRBJ2-7	-	TGCGCCAGCAGCGCCAGGGGATCGTACGAGCAGTACTTC	CASSARGSYEQYF
15	TRBV7-2	few	TRBJ1-5	TRBD1	TGTGCCAGCAGCTTATCAGGGGGAGGCGGTCAGCCCCAGCATTTT	CASSLSGGGGQPQHF
15	TRBV27	many	TRBJ2-7	-	TGTGCCAGCAGTTCTACCTCAGATAGCTCCTACGAGCAGTACTTC	CASSSTSDSSYEQYF
15	TRBV27	-	TRBJ2-3	TRBD1	TGTGCCAGCAGTCCGACCGGGACAGGGGCAGATACGCAGTATTTT	CASSPTGTGADTQYF
15	TRBV18	many	TRBJ2-1	TRBD1	TGTGCCAGCTCAGAGGGACAGGCCTATTTGAATGAGCAGTTCTTC	CASSEGQAYLNEQFF
15	TRBV3-1	few	TRBJ1-5	TRBD1	TGTGCCAGCAGCCAAGAGCCAGGGGGCTATCAGCCCCAGCATTTT	CASSQEPGGYQPQHF
17	TRBV19	many	TRBJ2-3	-	TGTGCCAGTAGTTTCCCCCAGGGGAGCGGGAATAGAGATACGCAGTATTTT	CASSFPQGSGNRDTQYF
14	TRBV7-8	-	TRBJ1-6	-	TGTGCCAGCAGCTTAATAACCGAAGATTCACCCCTCCACTTT	CASSLITEDSPLHF
16	TRBV12-3/TRBV12-4	many	TRBJ2-1	TRBD2	TGTGCCAGCAGTTTCTCGACTAGCGGCTCCTACAATGAGCAGTTCTTC	CASSFSTSGSYNEQFF
18	TRBV18	few	TRBJ2-1	TRBD2	TGTGCCAGCTCACCACTAACCCCTGCTAGCGGGAGTTTCTATGAGCAGTTCTTC	CASSPLTPASGSFYEQFF
17	TRBV27	-	TRBJ2-1	TRBD2	TGTGCCAACAGTCGAAGAGGGACTAGCGGACCATACAATGAGCAGTTCTTC	CANSRRGTSGPYNEQFF
15	TRBV24-1	-	TRBJ2-2	-	TGTGCCACCAGTGGTACGATTGGGAACACCGGGGAGCTGTTTTTT	CATSGTIGNTGELFF
17	TRBV5-8	-	TRBJ1-5	TRBD1	TGTGCCAGCAGCTTGACGACAGGGCGGTTATACAATCAGCCCCAGCATTTT	CASSLTTGRLYNQPQHF
16	TRBV2	many	TRBJ2-1	TRBD2	TGTGCCAGCAGTGGTCTGGCTAGCGGGGCGTTTGGTGAGCAGTTCTTC	CASSGLASGAFGEQFF
14	TRBV10-3	few	TRBJ2-3	-	TGTGCCATCAGTGAGTCCACTGGGGCAGATACGCAGTATTTT	CAISESTGADTQYF
18	TRBV28	-	TRBJ2-7	TRBD2	TGTGCCAGCAGTACCCGAAATTGGGGACTAGCGGGAGAGGCCGAGCAGTACTTC	CASSTRNWGLAGEAEQYF
15	TRBV5-1	many	TRBJ2-2	TRBD2	TGCGCCAGCAATCAGGGGACTAGCAACACCGGGGAGCTGTTTTTT	CASNQGTSNTGELFF
16	TRBV14	-	TRBJ1-3	-	TGTGCCAGCAGCCATCGGGGGGGCACCTCTGGAAACACCATATATTTT	CASSHRGGTSGNTIYF
17	TRBV28	many	TRBJ2-7	TRBD1	TGTGCCAGCAGGAGGGACAGTCTTACCAAACGCCGCTACGAGCAGTACTTC	CASRRDSLTKRRYEQYF
14	TRBV27	many	TRBJ1-1	-	TGTGCCAGCAGTTTTGGGCAGAAGAACACTGAAGCTTTCTTT	CASSFGQKNTEAFF
17	TRBV6-1	many	TRBJ2-5	TRBD2	TGTGCCAGCAGTTCCCACACTAGCGGGAGGAAGCAAGAGACCCAGTACTTC	CASSSHTSGRKQETQYF
12	TRBV12-3/TRBV12-4	many	TRBJ1-1	-	TGTGCCAGCAGTTTAGGTATCGGTGAAGCTTTCTTT	CASSLGIGEAFF
15	TRBV12-5	many	TRBJ2-1	-	TGTGCTAGTGGTCGTGACAGGAGCTCCTACAATGAGCAGTTCTTC	CASGRDRSSYNEQFF
15	TRBV7-9	-	TRBJ2-5	-	TGTGCCAGCAGCTTAGCGCTAGCAAAACAAGAGACCCAGTACTTC	CASSLALAKQETQYF
15	TRBV6-1	many	TRBJ1-2	-	TGTGCCAGCAGTGAGACTGCGGGACGGCCCTATGGCTACACCTTC	CASSETAGRPYGYTF
15	TRBV7-8	many	TRBJ2-7	-	TGTGCCAGCAGCTTAGCGCGGGCGGAAACCTACGAGCAGTACTTC	CASSLARAETYEQYF
14	TRBV3-1	few	TRBJ2-7	TRBD1	TGTGCCAGCAGCCAAGCGGGACAGGACTACGAGCAGTACTTC	CASSQAGQDYEQYF
17	TRBV28	many	TRBJ1-5	-	TGTGCCAGCAGTTTATTATACAGGTGGGGGGTCCATCAGCCCCAGCATTTT	CASSLLYRWGVHQPQHF
13	TRBV28	many	TRBJ2-1	TRBD1	TGTGCCAGCAGTTTAGAAATCCGGACAGGGCAGTTCTTC	CASSLEIRTGQFF
14	TRBV7-8	-	TRBJ2-3	TRBD1	TGTGCCAGCAGCCGGGACAGGGACACAGATACGCGGTATTTT	CASSRDRDTDTRYF
19	TRBV4-1	-	TRBJ2-7	-	TGCGCCAGCAGCCAAGATCTCTCCTCAGCTAGCACTAGCTCCTACGAGCAGTACTTC	CASSQDLSSASTSSYEQYF
15	TRBV12-3/TRBV12-4	many	TRBJ1-3	-	TGTGCCAGCAGTTTTTGGGGGCAAACTGGAAACACCATATATTTT	CASSFWGQTGNTIYF
16	TRBV7-2	many	TRBJ2-1	TRBD1	TGTGCCAGCAGCCTGGACGGGACAGGCCCCTACAATGAGCAGTTCTTC	CASSLDGTGPYNEQFF
12	TRBV6-2/TRBV6-3	-	TRBJ2-1	TRBD2	TGTGCCAGCACTCGGGGGGGCGATGAGCAGTTCTTC	CASTRGGDEQFF
13	TRBV12-3/TRBV12-4	few	TRBJ1-2	TRBD1	TGTGCCAGCAGTTTGGGACAGGGGGCGAGTAGTACCTTC	CASSLGQGASSTF
16	TRBV5-1	many	TRBJ2-3	TRBD2	TGCGCCAGCAGTCAGGGACTAGCGGAGATCACAGATACGCAGTATTTT	CASSQGLAEITDTQYF
14	TRBV10-3	few	TRBJ2-1	-	TGTGCCATCGGGGGTCAGGTCTCCTACAATGAGCAGTTCTTC	CAIGGQVSYNEQFF
17	TRBV4-3	-	TRBJ2-1	-	TGCGCCAGCAGCCATAAAGGTCAGGGGCGCACTTACAATGAGCAGTTCTTC	CASSHKGQGRTYNEQFF
17	TRBV19	-	TRBJ2-7	-	TGTGCCAGTAGTATAGGAGGGGGGACCACCTTGGGGTACGAGCAGTACTTC	CASSIGGGTTLGYEQYF
14	TRBV4-1	-	TRBJ2-1	-	TGCGCCAGCAGCTATCAGGGGTCCTACAATGAGCAGTTCTTC	CASSYQGSYNEQFF
12	TRBV3-1	many	TRBJ2-1	-	TGTGCCAGCACGGACAGCTTAAATGAGCAGTTCTTC	CASTDSLNEQFF
15	TRBV2	few	TRBJ2-7	-	TGTGCCAGCAGTGGATTGGCCGGGGAGTCCTACGAGCAGTACTTC	CASSGLAGESYEQYF
17	TRBV4-1	-	TRBJ2-1	-	TGCGCCAGCAGCCTCCGAACCGGGGGAAACTCCTACAATGAGCAGTTCTTC	CASSLRTGGNSYNEQFF
14	TRBV5-1	-	TRBJ1-4	-	TGCGCCAGCAGTCGACTTGCAACTAATGAAAAACTGTTTTTT	CASSRLATNEKLFF
13	TRBV7-3	many	TRBJ2-3	-	TGTGCCAGCAGCCGGGACTTCACAGATACGCAGTATTTT	CASSRDFTDTQYF
14	TRBV24-1	many	TRBJ2-7	TRBD1	TGTGCCACCAGTGAGCGGACAGGGGTGGGTGAGCAGTACTTC	CATSERTGVGEQYF
16	TRBV9	-	TRBJ1-2	-	TGTGCCAGCAGCGCAAGCGGCCGTCTCATCGAGTATGGCTACACCTTC	CASSASGRLIEYGYTF
14	TRBV27	few	TRBJ2-1	-	TGTGCCAGCAGTACGGGAACAGGGATCAATGAGCAGTTCTTC	CASSTGTGINEQFF